The clone carrying this TCR beta chain appeared a few times. Its matching antigen is unknown. This record belongs to a study of lymphopenia after photon versus proton radiotherapy. Study findings and constraints: Relative stability marked proton patients; photon patients lost diversity and naive cells. After lymphocyte nadir, photon-treated repertoires showed oligoclonal expansion, especially CD8+ Temra. Authors raise, but do not show, better survival with proton therapy. A bigger post-nadir fall in TCR diversity correlated inversely with survival time in deceased patients.

Sequencing was performed with immunoSEQ multiplex PCR; in TCRdb, only in-frame clones are kept and a portion is missing. Among 20,000 to 25,000 clones, around 85% were seen once, and the ten largest hold over 15%. This CDR3 comprises 12 residues. V was cut by 1 base and J by 7 bases, with 5 bases left in between. From germline, CDR1 is MGHRA and CDR2 YSYEKL. This clonotype was sampled from a man aged 55 to 69 with pancreatic cancer. The chain is built from TRBV4-1 and TRBJ1-5; possible D gene TRBD1, 5 bases. The source material was peripheral blood, sampled from a patient treated with photon-based radiotherapy. The CDR3 DNA reads as TGCGCCAGCAGCCAAGGGGGCCAGCCCCAGCATTTT. This codes for CASSQGGQPQHF.